The present TCR beta chain was sequenced within a study of cytomegalovirus exposure and HLA in healthy donors. Notes on the study in general: CMV serostatus stood as the only immune exposure information on hand.

The PCR was carried out with 60 Vbeta primers and 13 Jbeta primers. Sequencing was performed with immunoSEQ multiplex PCR; in TCRdb, only in-frame clones are kept and a portion is missing. This repertoire shows approximately 88,000 clones, 70% to 90% found once; its top ten account for approximately 2%. In regard to this clone: What it binds is not known.

Sequencing was performed on PBMCs. The TCR originated in a man aged 18-30 years in good health and CMV-seronegative.

For the CDR3, the DNA is TGTGCCAGCAGCTTGGAAAGGGGGTGGGGTGAGCAGTTCTTC. It encodes CASSLERGWGEQFF. The J gene is TRBJ2-1, the V gene TRBV5-6; perhaps TRBD1 as D (6 bases). Germline V gene lookup returns CDR1 SGHDT and CDR2 YYEEEE. Trimming stripped 0 bases from V and 9 bases from J, with 13 bases between. The CDR3 runs 14 residues. Using reference TRBV5-6 and TRBJ2-1 for the parts outside the CDR3, the full variable domain is DAGVTQSPTHLIKTRGQQVTLRCSPKSGHDTVSWYQQALGQGPQFIFQYYEEEERQRGNFPDRFSGHQFPNYSSELNVNALLLGDSALYLCASSLERGWGEQFFGPGTRLTVL.